Shown below are 20 T cell receptor beta chains from a single sample sequenced in a study of cytomegalovirus exposure and HLA in healthy donors. In the PCR, 60 Vbeta and 13 Jbeta primers were used. Only in-frame clones appear in the TCRdb table, and some are missing; sequencing was by immunoSEQ multiplex PCR. The table has about 160,000 clones, 80% seen once. Sequencing input: PBMCs. Every receptor here comes from a man aged 18-30 years in good health and CMV-seropositive.

As to this clone: Other DNA sequences in this specimen translate into the identical CDR3. The chain carries TRBV5-1 and TRBJ1-6; D not certain. Germline V lookup: CDR1 SGHRS, CDR2 YFSETQ. The CDR3 runs to 15 residues. Trimming stripped 0 bases from V and 0 bases from J, with 4 bases between. The CDR3 bases are TGCGCCAGCAGCTTGGTCAGCTCCTATAATTCACCCCTCCACTTT. This gives the protein CASSLVSSYNSPLHF.

The table lists this clone with a count of one. The chain uses TRBV12-5 and TRBJ2-3, with TRBD2 as a possible D gene (6 bases). This CDR3 has 16 amino acids. Germline-derived CDR1 and CDR2 are LGHNT and FRNRAP. V was pared by 1 base and J by 2 bases, with 13 bases between. CDR3 amino acids: CASGLAPEGNTDTQYF. The CDR3 DNA reads TGTGCTAGTGGTTTGGCCCCGGAGGGGAACACAGATACGCAGTATTTT. Complete variable domain (other parts from reference TRBV12-5 and TRBJ2-3): DARVTQTPRHKVTEMGQEVTMRCQPILGHNTVFWYRQTMMQGLELLAYFRNRAPLDDSGMPKDRFSAEMPDATLATLKIQPSEPRDSAVYFCASGLAPEGNTDTQYFGPGTRLTVL.

The rearrangement joins TRBV11-2 to TRBJ1-4, with 9 bases identical to TRBD1. The V and J ends lost 5 bases and 4 bases, in that order; junction bases with no gene match: 2. Germline V gives CDR1 SGHAT, CDR2 FQNNGV. The CDR3 spans 14 residues. This CDR3 reads CASSQGQGNEKLFF. The CDR3 bases are TGTGCCAGCAGCCAGGGACAGGGTAATGAAAAACTGTTTTTT. Using reference TRBV11-2 and TRBJ1-4 for the parts outside the CDR3, the full variable domain is EAGVAQSPRYKIIEKRQSVAFWCNPISGHATLYWYQQILGQGPKLLIQFQNNGVVDDSQLPKDRFSAERLKGVDSTLKIQPAKLEDSAVYLCASSQGQGNEKLFFGSGTQLSVL.

The chain is built from TRBV4-1 and TRBJ2-2, with TRBD1 matching 9 bases. With V trimmed by 4 bases and J by 3 bases, 6 bases remained unmatched. The CDR3 contains 16 residues. Per the germline V gene, CDR1 is MGHRA and CDR2 is YSYEKL. CDR3 nucleotides: TGCGCCAGCAGCCTGGGACAGGGAGACTACACCGGGGAGCTGTTTTTT. Translating it yields CASSLGQGDYTGELFF.

The gene calls are TRBV19 and TRBJ1-1; the D is unclear. CDR1 is LNHDA and CDR2 is SQIVND in the germline V gene (reference sequence). CDR3 length: 13 amino acids. Trimming removed 5 bases from V and 0 bases from J, with 7 bases in between. CDR3 amino acids: CASSVSMNTEAFF. The CDR3 DNA sequence: TGTGCCAGTAGTGTGAGTATGAACACTGAAGCTTTCTTT.

This clone was picked up a small number of times. The chain joins TRBV5-4 to TRBJ1-6; TRBD1 agrees at 7 bases. The V segment lost 4 bases and the J segment 3 bases; nucleotides outside the gene matches: 4. Germline V gene data show CDR1 as SGHNT and CDR2 as YYREEE (reference sequence). The CDR3 consists of 15 residues. The CDR3 coding sequence is TGTGCCAGCAGCACTGACAGGGTCTATAATTCACCCCTCCACTTT. This sequence encodes CASSTDRVYNSPLHF. Filled out from reference TRBV5-4 and TRBJ1-6, the complete variable domain reads ETGVTQSPTHLIKTRGQQVTLRCSSQSGHNTVSWYQQALGQGPQFIFQYYREEENGRGNFPPRFSGLQFPNYSSELNVNALELDDSALYLCASSTDRVYNSPLHFGNGTRLTVT.

This clone has only a few counts. The chain uses TRBV7-7 and TRBJ2-7, with 13 bases identical to TRBD2. The CDR3 covers 16 residues. V trimming: 5 bases; J trimming: 3 bases; junction bases outside the gene matches: 7. The germline gives CDR1 SSHAT, CDR2 FNYEAQ (reference sequence). CDR3 sequence reads: CASSPRLAGGIYEQYF. The CDR3, as DNA: TGTGCCAGCAGCCCCCGACTAGCGGGAGGCATCTACGAGCAGTACTTC.

This clone was observed a few times. The CDR3 sequence is CASSRTGYYEQYF. CDR3 DNA: TGTGCCAGCAGTCGGACAGGCTACTACGAGCAGTACTTC. This chain uses TRBV6-5 with TRBJ2-7; TRBD1 agrees at 7 bases. The V gene's germline CDR1 is MNHEY and CDR2 SVGAGI. The CDR3 has 13 residues. V lost 5 bases, J lost 3 bases, and 4 bases stayed unmatched.

V gene TRBV30 combines with J gene TRBJ2-1; D possibly corresponds to TRBD2 (5 bases). This CDR3 has 13 amino acids. Germline loops: CDR1 GTSNPN, CDR2 SVGIG (reference sequence). The V gene lost 2 bases and the J gene lost 8 bases, with 13 bases spanning the gap. CDR3 nucleotide sequence: TGTGCCTGGAGTAGGAATAGCGCCGATGAGCAGTTCTTC. Amino acid sequence: CAWSRNSADEQFF.

V and J are TRBV19 and TRBJ2-7; 7 bases match TRBD2. Germline-derived CDR1 and CDR2 are LNHDA and SQIVND (reference sequence). CDR3 length equals 16 residues. J lost 0 bases, V lost 3 bases, and 8 bases had no gene match. CDR3 in DNA: TGTGCCAGTAGTATCGGATGGGGGGGTTCCTCCTACGAGCAGTACTTC. It codes for CASSIGWGGSSYEQYF.

The table lists this clone with a count of one. The J gene is TRBJ1-5, the V gene TRBV2, with TRBD1 identical over 9 bases. Germline-derived CDR1 and CDR2 are SNHLY and FYNNEI. V dropped 6 bases and J dropped 5; count of bases not matched to a gene: 11. This CDR3 contains 16 residues. CDR3 sequence reads: CASSPAWDRDDQPQHF. The DNA of the CDR3 is TGTGCCAGCAGCCCCGCCTGGGACAGGGACGATCAGCCCCAGCATTTT.

This clone has only one observation. The chain uses TRBV5-1 and TRBJ2-1, with TRBD2 identical over 8 bases. CDR1 is SGHRS, CDR2 YFSETQ, per germline. The trim removed 4 bases at V and 6 bases at J, leaving 12 bases unmatched. This CDR3 has 16 amino acids. CDR3 nucleotides: TGCGCCAGCAGCCGTGGAGTACTAGCGGACCTCAATGAGCAGTTCTTC. Its protein product is CASSRGVLADLNEQFF.

In its sample, this clone was seen once. CDR3 protein: CASRGTHYGYTF. Here the CDR3 DNA reads TGTGCCAGCAGAGGGACTCACTATGGCTACACCTTC. This chain connects TRBV6-6 to TRBJ1-2; D is perhaps TRBD1 (5 bases). V was cut by 6 bases and J by 3 bases, with 8 bases left in between. This CDR3 contains 12 residues. Germline assignment: CDR1 MNHNY and CDR2 SVGAGI (reference sequence).

This clone was counted between two and nine times. V is TRBV27 and J is TRBJ1-4; tentatively, D is TRBD1 (6 bases). The V and J ends lost 6 bases and 5 bases respectively, with 13 bases between them. Germline CDR1 and CDR2: MNHEY and SMNVEV (reference sequence). The CDR3 has 14 residues. CDR3 coding DNA: TGTGCCAGCAGGCCGACAGGTCCCAATGAAAAACTGTTTTTT. Encoded protein: CASRPTGPNEKLFF.

The chain has TRBV11-2 and TRBJ2-7, with TRBD2 identical over 14 bases. V trimming: 5 bases; J trimming: 7 bases; junction bases outside the gene matches: 7. This CDR3 has 15 residues. Per germline, CDR1 SGHAT and CDR2 FQNNGV. As DNA, the CDR3 is TGTGCCAGCAGCCAGGGACTAGCGGGAGTGGAGGAGCAGTACTTC. Its protein is CASSQGLAGVEEQYF.

This chain uses TRBV18 with TRBJ1-3; no definite D call. The V and J ends lost 1 base and 7 bases respectively, with 8 bases between them. The germline gives CDR1 KGHSH, CDR2 LQKENI. CDR3 length: 13 residues. In DNA, the CDR3 is TGTGCCAGCTCACCACAGATTGAGAACACCATATATTTT. Protein product: CASSPQIENTIYF.

The V call is TRBV6-4, the J call TRBJ2-1; tentatively, D is TRBD1 (6 bases). CDR3 length equals 16 residues. Germline V gene data show CDR1 as MRHNA and CDR2 as SNTAGT. Trimming shortened V by 4 bases and J by 9 bases, and 22 bases separated the two germline ends. CDR3 DNA sequence: TGTGCCAGCAGTGGGGTCGCCGGAGGCATCAGGGGTGAGCAGTTCTTC. Amino acid sequence: CASSGVAGGIRGEQFF.

The chain carries TRBV28 and TRBJ1-2, with D uncertain. This CDR3 has 11 amino acids. The germline V and J ends were trimmed by 4 bases and 8 bases, with 8 bases remaining between them. CDR1 is MDHEN, CDR2 SYDVKM, per germline. CDR3 protein: CASSYGWGYTF. The CDR3 nucleotides are TGTGCCAGCAGTTACGGGTGGGGCTACACCTTC.

V gene TRBV30 combines with J gene TRBJ2-1; 14 bases agree with TRBD2. The CDR3 is 14 amino acids. Per germline, CDR1 GTSNPN and CDR2 SVGIG (reference sequence). Germline trimming cut 4 bases from V and 13 bases from J; bases unmatched to any gene: 9. Here the CDR3 reads CAWTPGLAGARQFF. The CDR3 DNA reads as TGTGCCTGGACTCCGGGACTAGCGGGGGCGCGACAGTTCTTC.

This clone was seen once. V and J are TRBV11-2 and TRBJ2-5; D perhaps matches TRBD1 (6 bases). V lost 4 bases and J lost 4, with 19 bases in between. Germline CDR1 is SGHAT and CDR2 is FQNNGV. The CDR3 length is 16 residues. The CDR3 DNA reads as TGTGCCAGCAGCTGGTTATCCGGACAGTTTGGAGAGACCCAGTACTTC. As protein: CASSWLSGQFGETQYF.